The 18 T cell receptor beta chains below come from one sample, sequenced in a study of T-cell reconstitution after alpha-beta-depleted transplantation in children. Unique molecular identifiers featured in how the TCRbeta library was prepared. TCRdb analysed the PCR reads with MiXCR anew, one entry per CDR3 protein. The profile covers some 200,000 distinct CDR3 sequences, with roughly 15% appearing a single time and roughly an eighth taken by the ten largest. The starting material was PBMCs from the stem cell graft donor, obtained from the stem cell graft. The source of these receptors is a human donor who donated a stem cell graft to a child with acute lymphoblastic leukemia.

This clonotype was seen ten or more times. The genes are TRBV12-3 or TRBV12-4 and TRBJ1-6; 8 bases match TRBD1. The J segment lost 9 bases and the V segment lost 6 bases, leaving 4 bases of the junction unmatched. This CDR3 comprises 13 residues. The CDR3 DNA is TGTGCCAGCAGGTCAGGGGGCGGTTCACCCCTCCACTTT. It is translated as CASRSGGGSPLHF.

This clonotype was seen a handful of times. The chain has TRBV5-5 and TRBJ2-2; 7 nucleotides line up with TRBD1. J was trimmed by 0 bases and V by 4 bases; bases with no gene match: 6. There are 16 residues in the CDR3. Germline loops: CDR1 SGHKS, CDR2 YYEKEE (reference sequence). The CDR3 reads CASSIRQGTNTGELFF. The CDR3 coding sequence is TGTGCCAGCAGCATACGACAGGGAACGAACACCGGGGAGCTGTTTTTT.

This clonotype occurred many times. The V call is TRBV15, the J call TRBJ2-1; weak D call: TRBD2 (5 bases). From germline, CDR1 is LNHNV and CDR2 YYDKDF (reference sequence). V gave up 8 bases and J gave up 0 bases, with 11 bases separating them. This CDR3 is 14 amino acids long. The CDR3 spells CATASGSSYNEQFF. The CDR3 DNA sequence: TGTGCCACCGCAAGCGGAAGCTCCTACAATGAGCAGTTCTTC.

This chain uses TRBV20-1 with TRBJ2-6; the D is unclear. Trimming shortened V by 3 bases and J by 0 bases, and 6 bases separated the two germline ends. Per the germline V gene, CDR1 is DFQATT and CDR2 is SNEGSKA (reference sequence). The CDR3 spans 14 residues. The CDR3 nucleotides read TGCAGTGCTAGCGATATCTCTGGGGCCAACGTCCTGACTTTC. Translating gives CSASDISGANVLTF.

This clonotype has a count of ten or more. V is TRBV20-1 and J is TRBJ2-1, with TRBD2 identical over 7 bases. The CDR3 sequence is 15 residues long. Germline V gives CDR1 DFQATT, CDR2 SNEGSKA (reference sequence). The J segment lost 4 bases and the V segment lost 5 bases, leaving 11 bases of the junction unmatched. CDR3 region: CSAARSSGGYNEQFF. The CDR3 DNA reads TGCAGTGCTGCTAGGTCTAGCGGAGGTTACAATGAGCAGTTCTTC.

This clonotype was recorded many times. The chain links TRBV29-1 to TRBJ2-1, with 8 positions matching TRBD2. This CDR3 region has 14 residues. The germline CDR1 and CDR2 sequences are SQVTM and ANQGSEA. V lost 4 bases, J lost 2 bases, and 4 bases stayed unmatched. This CDR3 reads CSVVWRGAYNEQFF. The CDR3 region has the DNA TGCAGCGTTGTTTGGCGGGGGGCCTACAATGAGCAGTTCTTC.

Notes on this clonotype: A much larger clone lies a single base off, so this may be a read error. The chain recombines TRBV11-2 with TRBJ2-1; 12 bases are shared with TRBD2. Germline V CDR1 and CDR2: SGHAT, FQNNGV. The CDR3 loop spans 17 amino acids. J lost 8 bases, V lost 5 bases, and 13 bases had no gene match. The CDR3 protein is CASSLGLAGTNHHEQFF. The DNA for the CDR3 is TGTGCCAGCAGCCTAGGACTAGCGGGGACTAATCACCATGAGCAGTTCTTC.

In this sample, this clonotype turned up many times. The gene calls are TRBV29-1 and TRBJ2-3; D unclear. V gave up 6 bases and J gave up 2 bases, with 21 bases separating them. The CDR3 has 16 amino acids. The germline V gene encodes CDR1 SQVTM and CDR2 ANQGSEA. The CDR3 bases are TGCAGCGTCAGAGAGCCCCTACGTAAGGTCACAGATACGCAGTATTTT. Amino acid sequence: CSVREPLRKVTDTQYF.

V and J are TRBV7-9 and TRBJ2-1; D is possibly TRBD1 or TRBD2 (5 bases each). The V gene's germline CDR1 is SEHNR and CDR2 FQNEAQ (reference sequence). The CDR3 is 14 amino acids. In nucleotides, the CDR3 is TGTGTCAAAAATGGGGACCGCTCCTACAATGAGCAGTTCTTC. Translating it yields CVKNGDRSYNEQFF.

This clonotype was counted many times. This chain connects TRBV2 to TRBJ2-1, with TRBD2 matching 9 bases. Per the germline V gene, CDR1 is SNHLY and CDR2 is FYNNEI. The CDR3 is made up of 15 amino acids. V lost 6 bases, J lost 3 bases, and 6 bases stayed unmatched. CDR3 loop: CASRRLAALYNEQFF. The DNA for the CDR3 is TGTGCCAGCAGGCGACTAGCGGCACTCTACAATGAGCAGTTCTTC.

This clonotype was found many times. V usage is TRBV10-3 and J usage is TRBJ2-2, with D hard to call. The CDR3 is 15 residues long. Germline assignment: CDR1 ENHRY and CDR2 SYGVKD. V was pared by 8 bases and J by 3 bases, with 16 bases between. CDR3 in amino acids: CAIGPNPAYTGELFF. In nucleotides, the CDR3 is TGTGCCATCGGGCCCAACCCAGCCTACACCGGGGAGCTGTTTTTT.

This clonotype was found many times. The V gene is TRBV3-1, the J gene TRBJ1-1; perhaps TRBD1 as D (5 bases). Germline CDR1 reads LGHDT; CDR2 reads YNNKEL (reference sequence). Trimming shortened V by 6 bases and J by 4 bases, and 12 bases separated the two germline ends. This CDR3 has 13 amino acids. CDR3 sequence: CASRTQGLTEAFF. The CDR3 DNA reads as TGTGCCAGCAGAACCCAGGGCCTCACTGAAGCTTTCTTT.

This clonotype was observed at least ten times. This chain joins TRBV6-5 and TRBJ1-1, with TRBD1 identical over 7 bases. CDR3 length: 15 residues. Germline assignment: CDR1 MNHEY and CDR2 SVGAGI. V shed 0 bases, J shed 3 bases, and the junction held 4 bases outside the gene matches. CDR3 DNA: TGTGCCAGCAGTTACTCCCCGGACAGGTACACTGAAGCTTTCTTT. Protein sequence: CASSYSPDRYTEAFF.

V is TRBV25-1 and J is TRBJ2-1, with unresolved D. This CDR3 spans 11 amino acids. V was pared by 7 bases and J by 5 bases, with 6 bases between. From germline, CDR1 is MGHDK and CDR2 SYGVNS. CDR3 DNA: TGTGCCAGCAAAGAAAACAATGAGCAGTTCTTC. Its protein is CASKENNEQFF.

A single count supports this clonotype. The chain employs TRBV25-1 and TRBJ1-1, with D possibly matching TRBD1 (6 bases). The CDR3 contains 14 residues. Germline CDR1 MGHDK, CDR2 SYGVNS. Trimming cost V 3 bases and J 4 bases, with 12 bases left between them. The CDR3 DNA reads as TGTGCCAGCAGTGAGTCAGGGGTTACCACTGAAGCTTTCTTT. Protein product: CASSESGVTTEAFF.

This clonotype was recorded a few times. The chain couples TRBV2 to TRBJ2-1, with no clear D. V shed 6 bases and J shed 6 bases, with 6 bases lying between them. The CDR3 contains 11 residues. The germline V gene has CDR1 SNHLY and CDR2 FYNNEI. The CDR3 DNA reads TGTGCCAGCAGCCCGATCAATGAGCAGTTCTTC. Protein product: CASSPINEQFF.

There are a few counts of this clonotype. V is TRBV6-1 and J is TRBJ2-1; 8 nucleotides agree with TRBD1. CDR3 length: 15 amino acids. The ends lost 5 bases at V and 6 bases at J; junction bases unmatched: 9. Germline V CDR1 and CDR2: MNHNS, SASEGT. CDR3 sequence (DNA): TGTGCCAGCAGTATTGACAGGGGACATAGCAATGAGCAGTTCTTC. Protein: CASSIDRGHSNEQFF.

This clonotype was recorded many times. V gene TRBV16 combines with J gene TRBJ1-2; a weak D match, TRBD1 (6 bases). This CDR3 has 14 residues. Trimming cost V 0 bases and J 7 bases, with 12 bases left between them. Germline assignment: CDR1 KGHSY and CDR2 FQNENV. CDR3 region: CASSQSGAGAGYTF. The CDR3 DNA reads TGTGCCAGCAGCCAATCGGGAGCAGGGGCTGGCTACACCTTC.